This TCR beta chain was sequenced in a study of T cell responses to AZD1222 COVID-19 vaccine. Notes on the study in general: Repertoire sampling occurred only after the peak T cell response. Most donors were white British and more were female, and clonal diversity was possibly underestimated. Across spike, vaccine-associated CD4 TCRs were found, dominant at 160-218 and 743-854.

J gave up 5 bases and V 3 bases, and 3 bases lay outside the gene matches. CDR3 length equals 14 residues. Per germline, CDR1 MNHEY and CDR2 SMNVEV (reference sequence). Using immunoSEQ multiplex PCR, the repertoire was profiled, and TCRdb retains in-frame clones only, with some absent. The repertoire holds some 190,000 clones, approximately 94% seen once, with 1.7% in the top ten. This clone was picked up one time. Its antigen is undetermined. The V gene is TRBV27, the J gene TRBJ2-1, with TRBD2 identical over 8 bases. This clonotype was sampled from an adult who received the MenACWY meningococcal vaccine as a control. The sample was peripheral blood, taken 28 days after the second dose of the MenACWY control vaccine. The CDR3 DNA reads as TGTGCCAGCAGTTTTACTAGCGGAAACAATGAGCAGTTCTTC. It encodes CASSFTSGNNEQFF.